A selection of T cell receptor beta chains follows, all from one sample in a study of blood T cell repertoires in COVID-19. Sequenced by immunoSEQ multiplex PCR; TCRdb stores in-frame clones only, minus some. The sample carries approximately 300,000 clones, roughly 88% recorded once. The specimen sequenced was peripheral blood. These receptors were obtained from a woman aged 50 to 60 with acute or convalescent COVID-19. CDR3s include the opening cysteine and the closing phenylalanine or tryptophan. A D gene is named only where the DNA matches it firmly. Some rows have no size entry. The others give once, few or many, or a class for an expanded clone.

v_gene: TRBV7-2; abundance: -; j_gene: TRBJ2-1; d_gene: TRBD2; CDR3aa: CASSLGSAGGYNEQFF; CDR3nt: TGTGCCAGCAGCTTAGGTAGTGCGGGAGGATACAATGAGCAGTTCTTC
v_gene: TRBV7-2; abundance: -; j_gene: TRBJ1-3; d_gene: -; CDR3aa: CASSLFPRSSGNTIYF; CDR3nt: TGTGCCAGCAGCTTATTCCCAAGGAGTTCAGGAAACACCATATATTTT
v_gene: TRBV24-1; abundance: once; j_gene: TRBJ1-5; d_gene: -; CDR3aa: CATSDAQGVYGPQHF; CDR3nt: TGTGCCACCAGTGATGCCCAGGGCGTATACGGGCCCCAGCATTTT
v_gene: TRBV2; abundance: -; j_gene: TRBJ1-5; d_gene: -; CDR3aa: CASSELGGGQPQHF; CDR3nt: TGTGCCAGCAGTGAACTCGGGGGAGGTCAGCCCCAGCATTTT
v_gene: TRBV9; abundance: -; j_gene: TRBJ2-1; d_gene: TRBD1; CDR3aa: CASSVEGQRYNEQFF; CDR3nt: TGTGCCAGCAGCGTAGAGGGACAGCGCTACAATGAGCAGTTCTTC
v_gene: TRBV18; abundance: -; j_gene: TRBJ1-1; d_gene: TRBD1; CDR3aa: CASSPTGESTEAFF; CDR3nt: TGTGCCAGCTCACCCACAGGGGAGAGCACTGAAGCTTTCTTT
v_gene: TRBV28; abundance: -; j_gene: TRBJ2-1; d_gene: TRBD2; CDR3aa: CASSPPLGLVFNNEQFF; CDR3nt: TGTGCCAGCAGTCCCCCCCTTGGACTAGTTTTTAACAATGAGCAGTTCTTC
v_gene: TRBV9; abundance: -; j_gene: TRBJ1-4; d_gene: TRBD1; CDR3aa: CASSVVTGGFEKLFF; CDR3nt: TGTGCCAGCAGCGTAGTGACAGGGGGCTTTGAAAAACTGTTTTTT
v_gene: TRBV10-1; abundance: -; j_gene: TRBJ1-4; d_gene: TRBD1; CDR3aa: CASSSLPTGVGPEKLFF; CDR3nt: TGCGCCAGCAGTTCCCTCCCAACAGGGGTCGGACCTGAAAAACTGTTTTTT
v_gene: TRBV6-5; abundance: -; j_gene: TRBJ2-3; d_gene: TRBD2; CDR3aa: CASSSSGSWPDTQYF; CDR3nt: TGTGCCAGCAGTTCTAGCGGGAGTTGGCCAGATACGCAGTATTTT
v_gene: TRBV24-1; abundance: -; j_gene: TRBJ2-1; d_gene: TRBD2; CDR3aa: CATSDLGGGSSYNEQFF; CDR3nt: TGTGCCACCAGTGATTTGGGGGGGGGTAGCTCCTACAATGAGCAGTTCTTC
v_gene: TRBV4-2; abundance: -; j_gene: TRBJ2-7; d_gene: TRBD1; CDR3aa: CASSLTGTGAYEQYF; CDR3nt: TGTGCCAGCAGCCTTACCGGGACAGGAGCCTACGAGCAGTACTTC
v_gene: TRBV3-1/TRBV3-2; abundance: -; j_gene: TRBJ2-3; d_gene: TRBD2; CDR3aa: CASSRQTSGRWADTQYF; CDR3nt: TGTGCCAGCAGCCGACAGACTAGCGGGAGATGGGCAGATACGCAGTATTTT
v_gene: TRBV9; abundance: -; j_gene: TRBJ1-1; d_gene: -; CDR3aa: CASSVSSSGGPEAFF; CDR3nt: TGTGCCAGCAGCGTCAGTAGTAGCGGGGGGCCTGAAGCTTTCTTT
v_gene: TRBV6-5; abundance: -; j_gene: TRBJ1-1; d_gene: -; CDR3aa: CASSRSVSTEAFF; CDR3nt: TGTGCCAGCAGTAGATCCGTCAGTACTGAAGCTTTCTTT
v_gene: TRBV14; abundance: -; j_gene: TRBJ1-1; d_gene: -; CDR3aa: CASSQDREGVGTEAFF; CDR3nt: TGTGCCAGCAGCCAAGATCGTGAGGGAGTAGGCACTGAAGCTTTCTTT
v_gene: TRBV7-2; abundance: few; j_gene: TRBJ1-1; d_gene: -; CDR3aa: CASSRTVLNTEAFF; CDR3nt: TGTGCCAGCAGCCGCACAGTTCTGAACACTGAAGCTTTCTTT
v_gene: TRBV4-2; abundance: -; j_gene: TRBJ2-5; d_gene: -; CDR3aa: CASSQYRDAGETQYF; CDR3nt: TGTGCCAGCAGCCAATACAGGGATGCCGGAGAGACCCAGTACTTC
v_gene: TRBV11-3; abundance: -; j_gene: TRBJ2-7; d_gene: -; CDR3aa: CASSKEQYEGEQYF; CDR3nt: TGTGCCAGCAGCAAAGAACAGTACGAGGGCGAGCAGTACTTC
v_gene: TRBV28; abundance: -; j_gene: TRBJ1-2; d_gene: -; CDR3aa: CASMGASGRANYGYTF; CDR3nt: TGTGCCAGCATGGGGGCCTCGGGCAGGGCAAACTATGGCTACACCTTC
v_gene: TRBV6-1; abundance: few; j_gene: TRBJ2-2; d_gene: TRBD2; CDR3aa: CASSEVLAGDPGELFF; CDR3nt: TGTGCCAGCAGTGAAGTACTAGCGGGAGACCCCGGGGAGCTGTTTTTT
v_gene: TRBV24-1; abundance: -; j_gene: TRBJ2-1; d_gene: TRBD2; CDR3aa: CATSVPSGSVNEQFF; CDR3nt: TGTGCCACCAGTGTACCTAGCGGGAGTGTAAATGAGCAGTTCTTC
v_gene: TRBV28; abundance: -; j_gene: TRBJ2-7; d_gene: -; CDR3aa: CASRGTGWYEQYF; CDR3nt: TGTGCCAGCAGAGGAACAGGCTGGTACGAGCAGTACTTC
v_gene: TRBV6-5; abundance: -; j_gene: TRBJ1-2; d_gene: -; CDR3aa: CASSPRDTYNYGYTF; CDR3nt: TGTGCCAGCAGTCCACGAGATACCTATAACTATGGCTACACCTTC
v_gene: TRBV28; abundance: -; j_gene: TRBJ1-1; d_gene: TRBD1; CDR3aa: CASTHVPGQGMNTEAFF; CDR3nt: TGTGCCAGCACCCACGTCCCGGGACAGGGGATGAACACTGAAGCTTTCTTT
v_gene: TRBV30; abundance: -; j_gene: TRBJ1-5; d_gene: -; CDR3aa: CAWSAISNQPQHF; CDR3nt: TGTGCCTGGAGTGCTATTAGTAATCAGCCCCAGCATTTT
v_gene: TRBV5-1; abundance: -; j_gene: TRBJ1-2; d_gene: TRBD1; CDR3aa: CASSLEEGASGGYTF; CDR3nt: TGCGCCAGCAGCTTGGAGGAGGGGGCTAGTGGTGGCTACACCTTC
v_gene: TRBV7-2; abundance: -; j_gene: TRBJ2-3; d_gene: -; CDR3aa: CASSPQRHTDTQYF; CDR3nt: TGTGCCAGCAGCCCCCAGCGGCACACAGATACGCAGTATTTT
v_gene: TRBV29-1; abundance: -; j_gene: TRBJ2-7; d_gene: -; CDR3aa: CSVVRDSSYEQHF; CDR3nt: TGCAGCGTTGTGCGGGACAGCTCCTACGAGCAGCACTTC
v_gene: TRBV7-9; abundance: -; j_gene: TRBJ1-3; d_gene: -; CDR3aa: CASSSSGQNGNTIYF; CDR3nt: TGTGCCAGCAGCTCCTCCGGACAGAATGGAAACACCATATATTTT
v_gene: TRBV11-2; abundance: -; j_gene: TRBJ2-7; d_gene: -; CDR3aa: CASSLLSIIQGEQYF; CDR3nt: TGTGCCAGCAGCTTATTGTCGATAATCCAGGGCGAGCAGTACTTC
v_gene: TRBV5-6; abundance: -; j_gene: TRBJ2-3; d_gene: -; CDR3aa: CASSLEWPPDTQYF; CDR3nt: TGTGCCAGCAGCTTGGAATGGCCCCCAGATACGCAGTATTTT
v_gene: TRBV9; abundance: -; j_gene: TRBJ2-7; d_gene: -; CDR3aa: CASSLHEVVTGEQYF; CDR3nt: TGTGCCAGCAGCCTCCACGAGGTAGTTACCGGCGAGCAGTACTTC
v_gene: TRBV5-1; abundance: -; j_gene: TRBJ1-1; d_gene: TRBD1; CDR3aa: CASSLTGGDTEAFF; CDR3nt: TGCGCCAGCAGCCTCACAGGGGGGGACACTGAAGCTTTCTTT
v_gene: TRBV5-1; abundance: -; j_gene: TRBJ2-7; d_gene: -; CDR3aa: CASSLGTVVHEQYF; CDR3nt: TGCGCCAGCAGCTTGGGGACAGTAGTCCACGAGCAGTACTTC
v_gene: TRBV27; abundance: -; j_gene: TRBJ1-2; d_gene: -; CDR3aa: CASRRGTAVYGYTF; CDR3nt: TGTGCCAGCAGGCGGGGGACCGCAGTCTATGGCTACACCTTC
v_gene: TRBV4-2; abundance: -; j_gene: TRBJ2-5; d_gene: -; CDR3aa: CASSQEPRGGETQYF; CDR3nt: TGTGCCAGCAGCCAAGAACCAAGGGGAGGAGAGACCCAGTACTTC
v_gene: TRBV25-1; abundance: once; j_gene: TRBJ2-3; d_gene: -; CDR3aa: CASSDPGSGSTDTQYF; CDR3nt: TGTGCCAGCAGTGACCCCGGGAGTGGCAGCACAGATACGCAGTATTTT
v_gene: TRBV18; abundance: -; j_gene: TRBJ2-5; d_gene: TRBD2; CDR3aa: CASSPSSITGGGETQYF; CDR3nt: TGTGCCAGCTCACCCTCAAGCATAACGGGAGGAGGGGAGACCCAGTACTTC
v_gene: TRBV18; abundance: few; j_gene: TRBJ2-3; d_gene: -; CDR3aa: CASSPQYDTQYF; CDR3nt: TGTGCCAGCTCACCACAATATGATACGCAGTATTTT
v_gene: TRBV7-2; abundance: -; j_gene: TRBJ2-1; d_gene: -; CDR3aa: CASSSLGAGDGKFF; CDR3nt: TGTGCCAGCAGCTCCCTTGGGGCAGGGGATGGAAAGTTCTTC
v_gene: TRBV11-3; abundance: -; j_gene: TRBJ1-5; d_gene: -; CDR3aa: CATGGREGCNQPQHF; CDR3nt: TGTGCCACAGGAGGCAGGGAGGGTTGCAATCAGCCCCAGCATTTT
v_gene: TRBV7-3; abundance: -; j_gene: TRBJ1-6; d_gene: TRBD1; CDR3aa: CASSLYRGNSPLHF; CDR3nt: TGTGCCAGCAGCTTATACAGGGGGAATTCACCCCTCCACTTT
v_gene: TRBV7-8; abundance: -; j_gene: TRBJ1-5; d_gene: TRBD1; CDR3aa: CASTRYTLGGGTGGSLNQPQHF; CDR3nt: TGTGCCAGCACCCGTTATACGCTAGGCGGCGGGACAGGGGGTAGCCTCAATCAGCCCCAGCATTTT
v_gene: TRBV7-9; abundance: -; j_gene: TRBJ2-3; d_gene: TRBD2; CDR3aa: CASSLAGLADTQYF; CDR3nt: TGTGCCAGCAGCTTAGCTGGACTAGCAGATACGCAGTATTTT
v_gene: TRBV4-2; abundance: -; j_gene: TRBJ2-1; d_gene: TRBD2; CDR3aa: CASSQNSGSGNEQFF; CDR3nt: TGTGCCAGCAGCCAAAATAGCGGGAGCGGGAATGAGCAGTTCTTC
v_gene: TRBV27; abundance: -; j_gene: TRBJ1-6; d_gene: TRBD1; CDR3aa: CASSLALGTGSYSPLHF; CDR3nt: TGTGCCAGCAGTTTAGCACTCGGGACAGGGTCGTATTCACCCCTCCACTTT
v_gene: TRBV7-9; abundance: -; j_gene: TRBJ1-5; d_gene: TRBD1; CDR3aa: CASSSQGDQPQHF; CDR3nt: TGTGCCAGCAGCTCACAGGGGGATCAGCCCCAGCATTTT